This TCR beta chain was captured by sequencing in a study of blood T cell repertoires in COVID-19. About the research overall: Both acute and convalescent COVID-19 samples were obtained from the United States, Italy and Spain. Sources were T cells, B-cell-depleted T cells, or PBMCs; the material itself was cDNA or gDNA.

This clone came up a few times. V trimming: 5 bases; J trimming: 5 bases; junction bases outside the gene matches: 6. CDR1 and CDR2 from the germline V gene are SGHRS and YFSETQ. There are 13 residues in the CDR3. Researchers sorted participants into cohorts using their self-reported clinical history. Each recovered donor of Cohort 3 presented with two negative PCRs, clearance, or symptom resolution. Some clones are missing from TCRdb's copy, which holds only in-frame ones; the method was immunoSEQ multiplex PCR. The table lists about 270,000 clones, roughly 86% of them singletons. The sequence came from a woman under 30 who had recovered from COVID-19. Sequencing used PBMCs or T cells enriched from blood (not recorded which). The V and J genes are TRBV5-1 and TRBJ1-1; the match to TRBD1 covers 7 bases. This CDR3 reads CASRGRQGTEAFF. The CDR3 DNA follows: TGCGCCAGCAGGGGGAGACAGGGAACTGAAGCTTTCTTT.